This T cell receptor beta chain was sequenced for a study of blood T cell repertoires in COVID-19. Trimming removed 7 bases at V and 6 bases at J, with 12 bases between. CDR3 length: 11 residues. Germline-derived CDR1 and CDR2 are DFQATT and SNEGSKA (reference sequence). Using immunoSEQ multiplex PCR, the repertoire was profiled, and TCRdb retains in-frame clones only, with some absent. Of approximately 100,000 clones in the sample, about 78% were seen once. Specimen: peripheral blood. The TCR originated in a human donor in a cohort sampled during active or convalescent COVID-19. The J gene is TRBJ1-1, the V gene TRBV20-1; tentatively, D is TRBD1 (6 bases). CDR3 sequence: CSVQGLAEAFF. The CDR3 coding sequence is TGCAGTGTTCAGGGGTTGGCTGAAGCTTTCTTT.